These 23 T cell receptor beta chains were all obtained from the same sample, sequenced in a study of T cell responses to AZD1222 COVID-19 vaccine. TCRdb's copy holds only in-frame clones and misses some; the assay was immunoSEQ multiplex PCR. The sample carries 100,000 to 120,000 clones, 80% to 95% recorded once. The specimen comprised peripheral blood, sampled 28 days after the second AZD1222 dose. These receptors were obtained from an adult who received the AZD1222 COVID-19 vaccine.

The chain couples TRBV3-1 (or the pseudogene TRBV3-2) to TRBJ2-3; 7 bases are shared with TRBD1. V trimming: 0 bases; J trimming: 3 bases; junction bases outside the gene matches: 12. From germline, CDR1 is LGHDT and CDR2 YNNKEL (reference sequence). The length of the CDR3 is 18 residues. The CDR3 DNA is TGTGCCAGCAGCCAAGATCTGGTAGGCAGGGGGAAAACAGATACGCAGTATTTT. Protein: CASSQDLVGRGKTDTQYF.

The V gene is TRBV7-9, the J gene TRBJ2-3; D remains ambiguous. Deletions cut 3 bases from V and 2 bases from J, with 6 bases between. Looked up from germline, CDR1 is SEHNR and CDR2 is FQNEAQ (reference sequence). The CDR3 consists of 13 residues. Here the CDR3 reads CASSLGFTDTQYF. The CDR3 DNA reads TGTGCCAGCAGCTTGGGTTTCACAGATACGCAGTATTTT.

Comment on this clone: The same CDR3 is also encoded by other DNA sequences in this sample. The chain couples TRBV24-1 to TRBJ2-7; no firm D call. CDR3 size: 12 residues. Germline V gives CDR1 KGHDR, CDR2 SFDVKD. The V gene lost 3 bases and the J gene lost 4 bases, with 6 bases spanning the gap. The CDR3 is CATSDPGYEQYF. The DNA of the CDR3 is TGTGCCACCAGTGATCCAGGATACGAGCAGTACTTC.

This clone appeared a few times. This chain links TRBV13 with TRBJ1-4, with D possibly being TRBD1 (5 bases). Germline values: CDR1 PRHDT, CDR2 FYEKMQ (reference sequence). CDR3 length: 14 amino acids. V lost 6 bases and J lost 0, with 8 bases in between. CDR3 sequence (DNA): TGTGCCAGCAGGGGGACGGCAACTAATGAAAAACTGTTTTTT. Translating gives CASRGTATNEKLFF.

The CDR3 loop is CASSKWAGPAYEQYF. CDR3 coding DNA: TGTGCCAGTAGTAAGTGGGCGGGCCCAGCCTACGAGCAGTACTTC. This chain links TRBV19 with TRBJ2-7; D is possibly TRBD2 (5 bases). The germline V and J ends were trimmed by 4 bases and 2 bases, with 15 bases remaining between them. The CDR3 has 15 amino acids. CDR1 LNHDA and CDR2 SQIVND come from the germline V gene (reference sequence).

The chain uses TRBV7-9 and TRBJ2-3, with a tentative D call TRBD1 (5 bases). Germline V CDR1 and CDR2: SEHNR, FQNEAQ (reference sequence). The CDR3 sequence is 13 residues long. The ends were cut back, 5 bases at V and 5 bases at J, with 11 bases in the middle. This CDR3 is CASSPPREDTQYF. The CDR3 DNA reads as TGTGCCAGCAGCCCCCCCAGGGAAGATACGCAGTATTTT.

The genes are TRBV6-5 and TRBJ1-5, with no clear D. CDR3 length: 14 residues. V gave up 11 bases and J gave up 4 bases, with 18 bases separating them. CDR1 is MNHEY, CDR2 SVGAGI, per germline. CDR3 amino acids: CASSEPGGNQPQHF. The CDR3 DNA reads TGTGCCTCTTCCGAGCCGGGAGGAAATCAGCCCCAGCATTTT.

The rearrangement joins TRBV7-2 to TRBJ2-3; D possibly corresponds to TRBD1 (5 bases). Germline loops: CDR1 SGHTA, CDR2 FQGNSA. Deletions cut 3 bases from V and 2 bases from J, with 9 bases between. The length of the CDR3 is 14 residues. This CDR3 is CASSLNRNTDTQYF. The CDR3 nucleotides are TGTGCCAGCAGCTTGAACAGGAACACAGATACGCAGTATTTT.

A single count supports this clone. The chain links TRBV28 to TRBJ2-7, with D unclear. This CDR3 is 12 amino acids long. Germline V gene data show CDR1 as MDHEN and CDR2 as SYDVKM. Trimming shortened V by 3 bases and J by 5 bases, and 8 bases separated the two germline ends. CDR3 nucleotide sequence: TGTGCCAGCAGTTTCGGTAGGGACGAGCAGTACTTC. Translated: CASSFGRDEQYF.

The gene calls are TRBV7-9 and TRBJ2-7, with TRBD1 as a possible D gene (6 bases). The CDR3 is 14 residues long. CDR1 SEHNR and CDR2 FQNEAQ come from the germline V gene (reference sequence). Trimming shortened V by 1 base and J by 3 bases, and 10 bases separated the two germline ends. The CDR3 spells CASSLGSTGYEQYF. The CDR3 DNA is TGTGCCAGCAGCTTAGGTTCGACAGGCTACGAGCAGTACTTC.

In its sample, this clone was seen a few times. The J gene is TRBJ1-4, the V gene TRBV20-1; TRBD1 matches at 9 bases. There are 14 residues in the CDR3. J was trimmed by 7 bases and V by 3 bases; bases with no gene match: 6. Germline assignment: CDR1 DFQATT and CDR2 SNEGSKA (reference sequence). CDR3 sequence (DNA): TGCAGTGCTAGTGGGTCGGACAGGGGTGAAAAACTGTTTTTT. Translated: CSASGSDRGEKLFF.

In nucleotides, the CDR3 is TGTGCCAGTAGTATGAGCCCGAATGAGCAGTTCTTC. It encodes CASSMSPNEQFF. The rearrangement joins TRBV19 to TRBJ2-1; D ambiguous. V was clipped by 3 bases and J by 7 bases, with 7 bases between them. CDR3 length equals 12 residues. Germline loops: CDR1 LNHDA, CDR2 SQIVND (reference sequence).

The chain is built from TRBV11-3 and TRBJ2-7, with D unresolved. V was pared by 3 bases and J by 1 base, with 7 bases between. There are 13 residues in the CDR3. Germline CDR1 is SGHNT and CDR2 is YENEEA. CDR3 residues: CASSFDGSYEQYF. Here the CDR3 DNA reads TGTGCCAGCAGCTTCGACGGGTCCTACGAGCAGTACTTC.

The chain is built from TRBV10-3 and TRBJ1-2; D unclear. Germline loops: CDR1 ENHRY, CDR2 SYGVKD. V was pared by 4 bases and J by 0 bases, with 9 bases between. CDR3 length equals 14 residues. The CDR3 here is CAISAGGTNYGYTF. CDR3 DNA sequence: TGTGCCATCAGTGCAGGTGGTACTAACTATGGCTACACCTTC.

The rearrangement links TRBV5-4 to TRBJ1-1; D unresolved. Looked up from germline, CDR1 is SGHNT and CDR2 is YYREEE (reference sequence). V was cut by 3 bases and J by 8 bases, with 11 bases left in between. The CDR3 extends over 12 amino acids. The CDR3 spells CASSSDVQEAFF. The CDR3 coding sequence is TGTGCCAGCAGCTCGGACGTACAGGAAGCTTTCTTT.

CDR3 nucleotide sequence: TGTGCCAGCAGCCGTGACAGTGGGTTCGACTATGGCTACACCTTC. This sequence encodes CASSRDSGFDYGYTF. The J gene is TRBJ1-2, the V gene TRBV7-8; possible D gene TRBD1, 5 bases. The length of the CDR3 is 15 residues. The germline CDR1 and CDR2 sequences are SGHVS and FQNEAQ. V was cut by 5 bases and J by 3 bases, with 16 bases left in between.

The chain couples TRBV24-1 to TRBJ2-3; D may be TRBD1 (5 bases). V was trimmed by 0 bases and J by 4 bases, leaving 13 bases between them. Per the germline V gene, CDR1 is KGHDR and CDR2 is SFDVKD. CDR3 length: 16 amino acids. In nucleotides, the CDR3 is TGTGCCACCAGTGATTTGCAGGGCGTCTTGGCAGATACGCAGTATTTT. It codes for CATSDLQGVLADTQYF.

V and J are TRBV18 and TRBJ2-2; 12 bases match TRBD1. Germline V gives CDR1 KGHSH, CDR2 LQKENI. Germline trimming cut 0 bases from V and 5 bases from J; bases unmatched to any gene: 4. The CDR3 loop spans 17 amino acids. The CDR3 DNA is TGTGCCAGCTCACCACCGCTGGGACAGGGGGCGACCGGGGAGCTGTTTTTT. Translated: CASSPPLGQGATGELFF.

The chain links TRBV7-3 to TRBJ2-2, with TRBD1 identical over 11 bases. Trimming removed 5 bases from V and 5 bases from J; junction bases left unmatched: 1. CDR3 size: 14 residues. Germline V lookup: CDR1 SGHTA, CDR2 FQGTGA. The CDR3 DNA sequence: TGTGCCAGCAGCCGGGACAGGGGGACCGGGGAGCTGTTTTTT. Translating it yields CASSRDRGTGELFF.

J is TRBJ1-1 and V is TRBV5-4; D possibly corresponds to TRBD1 (6 bases). This CDR3 comprises 17 residues. V lost 0 bases and J 0 bases, leaving 15 bases between the germline ends. The V gene's germline CDR1 is SGHNT and CDR2 YYREEE (reference sequence). The CDR3 here is CASSLDQGRVMNTEAFF. In DNA, the CDR3 is TGTGCCAGCAGCTTGGATCAGGGGCGGGTCATGAACACTGAAGCTTTCTTT.

The chain is built from TRBV18 and TRBJ1-4; D gene ambiguous. V lost 1 base and J 0 bases, leaving 6 bases between the germline ends. CDR1 is KGHSH and CDR2 is LQKENI in the germline V gene. This CDR3 is built from 15 residues. The chain's CDR3 is CASSPLYSTNEKLFF. For the CDR3, the DNA is TGTGCCAGCTCACCACTGTATTCAACTAATGAAAAACTGTTTTTT.

The count of this clone is one. J is TRBJ1-5 and V is TRBV12-5; D remains ambiguous. The CDR3 loop spans 12 amino acids. From germline, CDR1 is LGHNT and CDR2 FRNRAP. Trimming removed 4 bases at V and 6 bases at J, with 7 bases between. The CDR3 DNA is TGTGCTAGTGGTTATGGGAGTCAGCCCCAGCATTTT. Protein sequence: CASGYGSQPQHF. Full variable domain (missing parts from reference TRBV12-5 and TRBJ1-5): DARVTQTPRHKVTEMGQEVTMRCQPILGHNTVFWYRQTMMQGLELLAYFRNRAPLDDSGMPKDRFSAEMPDATLATLKIQPSEPRDSAVYFCASGYGSQPQHFGDGTRLSIL.

J is TRBJ1-5 and V is TRBV15; D is unclear. The germline V gene encodes CDR1 LNHNV and CDR2 YYDKDF (reference sequence). The CDR3 totals 15 residues. With 3 bases removed from V and 0 bases from J, the gap between germline ends came to 9 bases. The CDR3: CATSSGGYSNQPQHF. DNA of the CDR3: TGTGCCACCAGCAGTGGCGGCTATAGCAATCAGCCCCAGCATTTT.